One and the same sample provided the 6 T cell receptor beta chains below, sequenced in a study of T cells in localized non-small cell lung cancer. Produced via immunoSEQ multiplex PCR; TCRdb's table is partial and in-frame only. Of roughly 34,000 clones in the sample, about four fifths were seen once. The input for sequencing was peripheral blood, taken before any cancer treatment. These TCRs come from a male donor at least 60 years old with stage II squamous cell lung carcinoma.

The rearrangement links TRBV19 to TRBJ1-6; 10 bases line up with TRBD1. The CDR3 is made up of 14 amino acids. CDR1 and CDR2 (germline): LNHDA, SQIVND (reference sequence). After removal of 3 bases from V and 11 bases from J, the junction contained 4 bases not matched to a gene. The CDR3 DNA follows: TGTGCCAGTAGTATGGGACAGGGGTTGACACCCCTCCACTTT. Protein: CASSMGQGLTPLHF.

The genes are TRBV28 and TRBJ1-1; D call uncertain. Germline CDR1 is MDHEN and CDR2 is SYDVKM. V was shortened by 6 bases and J by 11 bases, with 16 bases between the two germline ends. There are 12 residues in the CDR3. The DNA of the CDR3 is TGTGCCAGCAGCCGGCAAGCTAGGAGGGCTTTCTTT. Its translation is CASSRQARRAFF.

In this sample, this clone turned up many times. The rearrangement links TRBV7-2 to TRBJ1-5; no reliable D call. The V and J ends lost 5 bases and 9 bases respectively, with 11 bases between them. The CDR3 is 12 amino acids. Per the germline V gene, CDR1 is SGHTA and CDR2 is FQGNSA. This CDR3 is CASSLDKAPQHF. The CDR3 bases are TGTGCCAGCAGCCTCGACAAGGCGCCCCAGCATTTT. The full variable domain, completed using reference TRBV7-2 and TRBJ1-5, is GAGVSQSPSNKVTEKGKDVELRCDPISGHTALYWYRQSLGQGLEFLIYFQGNSAPDKSGLPSDRFSAERTGGSVSTLTIQRTQQEDSAVYLCASSLDKAPQHFGDGTRLSIL.

J is TRBJ2-7 and V is TRBV11-3; 7 nucleotides line up with TRBD2. CDR3 length equals 14 residues. V was clipped by 1 base and J by 3 bases; unmatched bases: 3. The germline CDR1 and CDR2 sequences are SGHNT and YENEEA. The chain's CDR3 is CASSLVAGGYEQYF. DNA for the CDR3: TGTGCCAGCAGCTTAGTAGCGGGCGGCTACGAGCAGTACTTC.

This chain connects TRBV6-1 to TRBJ2-7; TRBD1 might be the D (5 bases). Germline CDR1 MNHNS, CDR2 SASEGT. Between the trimmed V and J ends, which lost 7 bases and 3 bases, there was a span of 13 bases. The CDR3 contains 13 residues. CDR3 sequence reads: CASKGFSDYEQYF. The CDR3 DNA is TGTGCCAGCAAGGGGTTCTCGGACTACGAGCAGTACTTC.

The J gene is TRBJ2-7, the V gene TRBV5-5, with 7 bases identical to TRBD2. Germline V gene data show CDR1 as SGHKS and CDR2 as YYEKEE (reference sequence). This CDR3 is 14 amino acids long. With 2 bases clipped from V and 4 bases from J, the junction kept 6 bases outside the gene matches. DNA for the CDR3: TGTGCCAGCAGCTTCCGGGGGGAGGTATACGAGCAGTACTTC. Its translation: CASSFRGEVYEQYF. Supplemented by reference TRBV5-5 and TRBJ2-7, the full variable domain reads DAGVTQSPTHLIKTRGQQVTLRCSPISGHKSVSWYQQVLGQGPQFIFQYYEKEERGRGNFPDRFSARQFPNYSSELNVNALLLGDSALYLCASSFRGEVYEQYFGPGTRLTVT.